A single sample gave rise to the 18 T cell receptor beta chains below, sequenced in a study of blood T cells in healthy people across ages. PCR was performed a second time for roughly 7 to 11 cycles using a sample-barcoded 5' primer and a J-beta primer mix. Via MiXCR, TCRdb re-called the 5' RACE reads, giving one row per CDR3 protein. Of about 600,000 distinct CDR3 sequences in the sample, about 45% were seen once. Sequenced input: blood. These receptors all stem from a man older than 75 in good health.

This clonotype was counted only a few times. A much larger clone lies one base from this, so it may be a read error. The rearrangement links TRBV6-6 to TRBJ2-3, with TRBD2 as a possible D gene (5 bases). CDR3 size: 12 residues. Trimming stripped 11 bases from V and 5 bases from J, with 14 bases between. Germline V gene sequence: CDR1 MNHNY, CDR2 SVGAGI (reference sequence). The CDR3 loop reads CAGGLARDTQYF. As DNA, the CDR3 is TGTGCCGGCGGTCTAGCACGAGATACGCAGTATTTT.

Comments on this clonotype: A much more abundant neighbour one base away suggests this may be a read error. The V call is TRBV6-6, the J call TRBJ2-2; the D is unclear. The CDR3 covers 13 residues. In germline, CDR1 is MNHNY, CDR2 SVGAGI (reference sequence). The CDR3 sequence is CTSTRTNTGELFF. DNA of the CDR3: TGTACCAGTACCCGAACTAACACCGGGGAGCTGTTTTTT.

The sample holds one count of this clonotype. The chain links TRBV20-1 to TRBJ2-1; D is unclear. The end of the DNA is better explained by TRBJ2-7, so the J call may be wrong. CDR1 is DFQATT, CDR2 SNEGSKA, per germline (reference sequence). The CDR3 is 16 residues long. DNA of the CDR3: TGCAGTGCTAGAGAACCAGTCCCGAGCTCCTACAATGAGCAGTACTTC. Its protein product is CSAREPVPSSYNEQYF.

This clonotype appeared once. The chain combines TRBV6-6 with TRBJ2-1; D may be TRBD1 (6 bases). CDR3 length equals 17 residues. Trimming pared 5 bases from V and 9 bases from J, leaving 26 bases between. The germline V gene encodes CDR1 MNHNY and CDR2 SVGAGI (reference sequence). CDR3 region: CASSPSPMYRVGGEQFF. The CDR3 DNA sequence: TGTGCCAGCAGTCCATCCCCGATGTACAGGGTAGGCGGTGAGCAGTTCTTC.

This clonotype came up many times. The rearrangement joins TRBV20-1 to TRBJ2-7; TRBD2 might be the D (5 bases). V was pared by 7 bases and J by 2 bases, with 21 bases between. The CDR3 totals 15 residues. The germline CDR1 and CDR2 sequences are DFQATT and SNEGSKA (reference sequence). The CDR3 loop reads CSGDSSHQRTYEQYF. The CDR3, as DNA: TGCAGTGGCGACTCAAGCCACCAGCGGACCTACGAGCAGTACTTC.

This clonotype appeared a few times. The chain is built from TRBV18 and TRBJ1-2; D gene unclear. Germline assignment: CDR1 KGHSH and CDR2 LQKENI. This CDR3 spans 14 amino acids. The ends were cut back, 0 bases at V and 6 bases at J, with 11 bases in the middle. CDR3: CASSPPTTVDGYTF. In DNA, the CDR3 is TGTGCCAGCTCACCACCGACGACTGTCGATGGCTACACCTTC.

The CDR3 bases are TGCGCCAGCAGCTTGGAGGGGACCGGTTCCTTCTCTGGGGCCAACGTCCTGACTTTC. Its protein is CASSLEGTGSFSGANVLTF. This chain connects TRBV5-1 to TRBJ2-6; D may match TRBD1 or TRBD2 (5 bases each). The CDR3 totals 19 residues. Germline V CDR1 and CDR2: SGHRS, YFSETQ. V was cut by 0 bases and J by 0 bases, with 16 bases left in between.

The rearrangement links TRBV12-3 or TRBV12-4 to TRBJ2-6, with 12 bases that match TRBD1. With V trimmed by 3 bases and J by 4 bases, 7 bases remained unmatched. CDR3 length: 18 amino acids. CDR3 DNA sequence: TGTGCCAGCAGTTTCGCCGGGACAGGGGGCTTCGGGGCCAACGTCCTGACTTTC. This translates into CASSFAGTGGFGANVLTF.

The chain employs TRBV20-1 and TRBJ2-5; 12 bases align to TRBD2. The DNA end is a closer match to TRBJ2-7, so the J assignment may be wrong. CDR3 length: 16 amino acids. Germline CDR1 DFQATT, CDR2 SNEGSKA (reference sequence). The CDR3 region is CSAPKGLAGSWAEQYF. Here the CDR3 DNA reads TGCAGTGCCCCAAAAGGACTAGCGGGATCGTGGGCCGAGCAGTACTTC.

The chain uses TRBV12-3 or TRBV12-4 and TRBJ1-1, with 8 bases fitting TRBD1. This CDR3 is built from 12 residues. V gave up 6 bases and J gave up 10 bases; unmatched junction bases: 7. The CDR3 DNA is TGTGCCAGCAGCCTGACAGGGGTTGGAGCTTTCTTT. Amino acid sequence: CASSLTGVGAFF.

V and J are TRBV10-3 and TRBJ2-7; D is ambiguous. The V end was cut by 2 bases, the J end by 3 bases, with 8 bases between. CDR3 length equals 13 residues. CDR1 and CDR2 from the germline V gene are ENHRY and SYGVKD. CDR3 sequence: CAISEGTNYEQYF. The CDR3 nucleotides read TGTGCCATCAGTGAGGGCACCAACTACGAGCAGTACTTC.

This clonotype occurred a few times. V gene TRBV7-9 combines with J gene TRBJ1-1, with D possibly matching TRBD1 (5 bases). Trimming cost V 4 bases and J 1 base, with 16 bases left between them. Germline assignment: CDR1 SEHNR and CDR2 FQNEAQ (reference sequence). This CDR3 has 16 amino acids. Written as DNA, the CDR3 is TGTGCCAGCAGCTCGGACACTCTTGGAAGGAACACTGAAGCTTTCTTT. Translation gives CASSSDTLGRNTEAFF.

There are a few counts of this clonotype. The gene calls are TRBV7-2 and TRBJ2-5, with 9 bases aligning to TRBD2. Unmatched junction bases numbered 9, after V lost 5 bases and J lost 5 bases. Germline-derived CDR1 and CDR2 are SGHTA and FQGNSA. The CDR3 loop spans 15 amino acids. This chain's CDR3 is CASSPGLASSETQYF. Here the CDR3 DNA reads TGTGCCAGCAGCCCCGGACTAGCGAGTTCGGAGACCCAGTACTTC.

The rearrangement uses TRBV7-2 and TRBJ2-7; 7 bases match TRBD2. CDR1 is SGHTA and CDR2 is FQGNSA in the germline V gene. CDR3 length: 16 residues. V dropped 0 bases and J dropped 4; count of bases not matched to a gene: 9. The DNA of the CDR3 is TGTGCCAGCAGCTTAGCGAGCGGGGCCGATACTTACGAGCAGTACTTC. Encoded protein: CASSLASGADTYEQYF.

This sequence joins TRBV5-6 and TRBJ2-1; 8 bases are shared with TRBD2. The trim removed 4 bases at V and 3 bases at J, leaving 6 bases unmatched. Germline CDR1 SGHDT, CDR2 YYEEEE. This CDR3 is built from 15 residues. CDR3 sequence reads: CASSPALAVYNEQFF. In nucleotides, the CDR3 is TGTGCCAGCAGCCCCGCACTAGCGGTCTACAATGAGCAGTTCTTC.

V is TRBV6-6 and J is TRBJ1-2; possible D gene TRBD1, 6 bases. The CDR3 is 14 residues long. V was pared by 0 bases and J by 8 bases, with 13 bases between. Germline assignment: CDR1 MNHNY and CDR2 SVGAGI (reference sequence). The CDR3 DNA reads TGTGCCAGCAGTTACTCGAAGGGGGTGACGGGCTACACCTTC. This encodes CASSYSKGVTGYTF.

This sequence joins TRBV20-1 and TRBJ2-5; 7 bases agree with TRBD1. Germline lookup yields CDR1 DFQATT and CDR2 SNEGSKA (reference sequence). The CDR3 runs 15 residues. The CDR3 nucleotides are TGCAGCAGTGGGAGAGCTGGGACAGCCCAAGAGACCCAGTACTTC. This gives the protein CSSGRAGTAQETQYF.

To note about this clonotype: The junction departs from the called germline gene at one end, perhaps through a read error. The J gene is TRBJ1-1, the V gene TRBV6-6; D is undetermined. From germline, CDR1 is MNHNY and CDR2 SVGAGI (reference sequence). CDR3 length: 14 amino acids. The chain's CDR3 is CACSYSPRKSEAFF. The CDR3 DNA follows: TGTGCCTGCAGTTACTCCCCAAGAAAATCTGAAGCTTTCTTT.